These T cell receptor beta chains were read from a single sample in a study of blood T cell repertoires in COVID-19. Sequencing was performed with immunoSEQ multiplex PCR; in TCRdb, only in-frame clones are kept and a portion is missing. Here the sample spans approximately 300,000 clones, about nine tenths being singletons. The sample was peripheral blood. Source of these receptors: a man in his fifties with active or convalescent COVID-19. Each CDR3 is given with its conserved first and last residue. A D gene is named only where the DNA matches it firmly. The size field is filled for only some rows; it gives once, few, many or a size class.

CSAYTAYEQYF	TGCAGTGCTTATACAGCCTACGAGCAGTACTTC	NA	TRBJ2-7	NA	11	TRBV20-1
CASAGGTSGSLPHF	TGTGCCAGCGCGGGCGGGACTAGCGGGAGTCTGCCCCACTTC	NA	TRBJ2-7	TRBD2	14	TRBV2
CSVDGSTDTQYF	TGCAGCGTTGACGGTAGCACAGATACGCAGTATTTT	NA	TRBJ2-3	NA	12	TRBV29-1
CSVTGVQETQYF	TGCAGCGTGACAGGGGTCCAAGAGACCCAGTACTTC	NA	TRBJ2-5	TRBD1	12	TRBV29-1
CASSMRTEAFF	TGTGCCAGTAGTATGCGGACTGAAGCTTTCTTT	NA	TRBJ1-1	NA	11	TRBV19
CASSLGTGPYSNQPQHF	TGCGCCAGCAGCTTGGGGACAGGGCCATATAGCAATCAGCCCCAGCATTTT	NA	TRBJ1-5	TRBD1	17	TRBV5-1
CASSPRSYEQYF	TGTGCCAGCAGCCCCCGCTCCTACGAGCAGTACTTC	many	TRBJ2-7	NA	12	TRBV9
CASSLGGRGNTEAFF	TGTGCCAGCAGTCTGGGAGGGAGGGGGAACACTGAAGCTTTCTTT	NA	TRBJ1-1	NA	15	TRBV3-1/TRBV3-2
CASRTGTGGYGNQPQHF	TGTGCCAGCAGAACCGGGACAGGGGGCTATGGCAATCAGCCCCAGCATTTT	NA	TRBJ1-5	TRBD1	17	TRBV14
CASSSDRSAGLAGKDTQYF	TGTGCCAGCAGCTCCGACAGGTCGGCTGGACTAGCGGGCAAAGATACGCAGTATTTT	NA	TRBJ2-3	TRBD2	19	TRBV11-2
CASSLAGGSRRVGYDEQFF	TGTGCCAGCAGCTTAGCGGGAGGGAGCAGGCGAGTAGGGTACGATGAGCAGTTCTTC	NA	TRBJ2-1	TRBD2	19	TRBV11-2
CASSPGTSGTQFF	TGTGCCAGCAGCCCCGGGACTAGCGGGACGCAGTTCTTC	few	TRBJ2-1	TRBD2	13	TRBV7-8
CASRNSPGIQYF	TGTGCCAGCAGAAACTCTCCAGGTATTCAGTACTTC	NA	TRBJ2-4	NA	12	TRBV6-5
CASSRDIGQPQHF	TGCGCCAGCAGCCGGGACATAGGTCAGCCCCAGCATTTT	NA	TRBJ1-5	NA	13	TRBV5-1
CASSRTRGEKLFF	TGTGCCAGTAGCAGGACGCGGGGTGAAAAACTGTTTTTT	NA	TRBJ1-4	NA	13	TRBV19
CASSLSESWREQYF	TGTGCCAGCAGCTTATCGGAGTCCTGGCGGGAGCAGTACTTC	NA	TRBJ2-7	NA	14	TRBV7-3
CASSSGDYEETQYF	TGTGCCAGCTCGTCGGGGGACTATGAAGAGACCCAGTACTTC	once	TRBJ2-5	TRBD2	14	TRBV3-1/TRBV3-2
CASRRGQLNYGYTF	TGTGCCAGCAGGCGGGGACAGCTTAACTATGGCTACACCTTC	NA	TRBJ1-2	TRBD1	14	TRBV6-5
CAWSETGFNYGYTF	TGTGCCTGGAGCGAGACAGGGTTTAACTATGGCTACACCTTC	NA	TRBJ1-2	TRBD1	14	TRBV30
CASSISAGTQYF	TGTGCCAGTAGTATCAGCGCGGGGACGCAGTATTTT	NA	TRBJ2-3	NA	12	TRBV19
CASSPTGVPYEQYF	TGTGCCAGCAGCCCAACAGGGGTTCCCTACGAGCAGTACTTC	NA	TRBJ2-7	TRBD1	14	TRBV27
CASSPGGRMYEQYF	TGTGCCAGCAGTCCAGGGGGCCGAATGTACGAGCAGTACTTC	NA	TRBJ2-7	TRBD1	14	TRBV27
CATSRDRGPGNTIYF	TGTGCCACCAGCAGAGACAGGGGGCCTGGAAACACCATATATTTT	NA	TRBJ1-3	TRBD1	15	TRBV15
CASSEGGRDEQFF	TGCGCCAGCAGTGAAGGGGGAAGAGATGAGCAGTTCTTC	few	TRBJ2-1	NA	13	TRBV10-1
CASSRLRGAGGGTDTQYF	TGTGCCAGCAGTCGCCTTCGGGGAGCGGGGGGGGGCACAGATACGCAGTATTTT	NA	TRBJ2-3	TRBD2	18	TRBV6-6
CASRETGPAGYTF	TGTGCCAGCAGGGAGACAGGGCCAGCTGGCTACACCTTC	NA	TRBJ1-2	TRBD1	13	TRBV28
CASSELAGPARGELFF	TGTGCCAGCAGTGAGCTAGCGGGACCGGCCAGGGGGGAGCTGTTTTTT	NA	TRBJ2-2	TRBD2	16	TRBV2
CASSRQTDRGHEQFF	TGTGCCAGCAGCCGACAAACGGACAGGGGCCATGAGCAGTTCTTC	NA	TRBJ2-1	TRBD1	15	TRBV3-1/TRBV3-2
CASSPTTGAGELFF	TGTGCCAGCAGTCCAACTACAGGGGCCGGGGAGCTGTTTTTT	NA	TRBJ2-2	TRBD1	14	TRBV6-5
CATSLDRNYGYTF	TGTGCCACCAGTCTGGACAGGAACTATGGCTACACCTTC	NA	TRBJ1-2	TRBD1	13	TRBV15
CASSLPVQGFDQPQHF	TGTGCCAGCAGCTTACCGGTACAGGGATTTGATCAGCCCCAGCATTTT	once	TRBJ1-5	NA	16	TRBV5-6
CASSVDATYEQYF	TGTGCCAGCAGCGTCGACGCGACATACGAGCAGTACTTC	NA	TRBJ2-7	NA	13	TRBV9
CASSLTGPPGQYF	TGTGCCAGCAGCCTCACAGGGCCCCCAGGGCAGTACTTC	NA	TRBJ2-7	NA	13	TRBV12-3/TRBV12-4
CASSQDRGGRQTNEKLFF	TGCGCCAGCAGCCAAGATCGGGGAGGGAGGCAAACTAATGAAAAACTGTTTTTT	NA	TRBJ1-4	NA	18	TRBV4-3
CAWSVAGLDTIYF	TGTGCCTGGAGTGTAGCAGGCCTTGACACCATATATTTT	NA	TRBJ1-3	NA	13	TRBV30
CASGSGGSYNEQFF	TGTGCCAGCGGGAGCGGGGGGTCCTACAATGAGCAGTTCTTC	NA	TRBJ2-1	TRBD2	14	TRBV11-1
CASSGASGTYEQYF	TGCGCCAGCAGTGGAGCTAGCGGGACCTACGAGCAGTACTTC	NA	TRBJ2-7	TRBD2	14	TRBV10-2
CSVLYSENTEAFF	TGCAGCGTTCTGTATAGTGAGAACACTGAAGCTTTCTTT	few	TRBJ1-1	NA	13	TRBV29-1
CASSGGTGKAFF	TGCGCCAGCAGCGGTGGGACAGGGAAAGCTTTCTTT	NA	TRBJ1-1	TRBD1	12	TRBV5-1
CASSLAAGSPTGELFF	TGTGCCAGCAGCTTAGCGGCGGGATCGCCCACCGGGGAGCTGTTTTTT	NA	TRBJ2-2	NA	16	TRBV11-2
CASSQDRGHQYF	TGTGCCAGCAGCCAGGACAGGGGGCACCAGTACTTC	NA	TRBJ2-5	TRBD1	12	TRBV4-2